This T cell receptor beta chain was sequenced for a study of blood T cell repertoires in COVID-19. Study information: Donors in the United States, Italy and Spain gave samples during acute or convalescent COVID-19. PBMCs, B-cell-depleted T cells, or T cells provided the cDNA or gDNA that made up the material.

The ends were cut back, 0 bases at V and 4 bases at J, with 9 bases in the middle. This CDR3 contains 15 residues. CDR1 is SGHAT and CDR2 is FQNNGV in the germline V gene. As originally analysed: Reference gene primer amplification yielded estimated nucleated cell counts. TCRdb's table, derived via immunoSEQ multiplex PCR, lists solely in-frame clones and lacks some. That table supplies the V and J calls and clone size; D and trimming were determined from the DNA. The sample records a few hundred thousand clones, roughly 83% being singletons. Sequences were obtained from peripheral blood. The clonotype was recovered from a man at least 80 years old with acute or convalescent COVID-19. The V gene is TRBV11-2, the J gene TRBJ2-2; a weak D match, TRBD2 (6 bases). This chain's CDR3 is CASSLDHGGTGELFF. The CDR3 DNA reads TGTGCCAGCAGCTTAGATCACGGGGGCACCGGGGAGCTGTTTTTT.